This T cell receptor (beta chain) was retrieved from a study of cytomegalovirus exposure and HLA in healthy donors. As for the study in general: Unique TCRs from HLA-typed donors, around 93 million of them, were held in an early data release.

Study-level results: As a later analysis showed, a missense DCLRE1C variant was linked to trimming of TCR beta V- and J-genes. It is likely that the observed cluster of highly shared sequence variants was a sequencing artifact. In vitro testing confirmed a few CMV-associated chains as specific for CMV antigens.

Primers for the PCR totalled 60 Vbeta and 13 Jbeta. The method was immunoSEQ multiplex PCR; TCRdb's version includes in-frame clones alone and lacks a portion of them. The sample has 220,000 or so clones; 79% are singletons. About this clone itself: The antigen remains unidentified.

V trimming: 4 bases; J trimming: 1 base; junction bases outside the gene matches: 12. Germline loops: CDR1 SGHNT, CDR2 YYREEE (reference sequence). The CDR3 contains 20 residues. This sequence was found in a man aged 50-60 years in good health and CMV-seronegative. Sequenced sample: PBMCs. This chain uses TRBV5-4 with TRBJ2-3, with TRBD2 matching over 16 bases. The CDR3 protein is CASSPKGLAGGRRRTDTQYF. The CDR3 DNA sequence: TGTGCCAGCAGCCCGAAGGGACTAGCGGGAGGGCGCCGTCGCACAGATACGCAGTATTTT.